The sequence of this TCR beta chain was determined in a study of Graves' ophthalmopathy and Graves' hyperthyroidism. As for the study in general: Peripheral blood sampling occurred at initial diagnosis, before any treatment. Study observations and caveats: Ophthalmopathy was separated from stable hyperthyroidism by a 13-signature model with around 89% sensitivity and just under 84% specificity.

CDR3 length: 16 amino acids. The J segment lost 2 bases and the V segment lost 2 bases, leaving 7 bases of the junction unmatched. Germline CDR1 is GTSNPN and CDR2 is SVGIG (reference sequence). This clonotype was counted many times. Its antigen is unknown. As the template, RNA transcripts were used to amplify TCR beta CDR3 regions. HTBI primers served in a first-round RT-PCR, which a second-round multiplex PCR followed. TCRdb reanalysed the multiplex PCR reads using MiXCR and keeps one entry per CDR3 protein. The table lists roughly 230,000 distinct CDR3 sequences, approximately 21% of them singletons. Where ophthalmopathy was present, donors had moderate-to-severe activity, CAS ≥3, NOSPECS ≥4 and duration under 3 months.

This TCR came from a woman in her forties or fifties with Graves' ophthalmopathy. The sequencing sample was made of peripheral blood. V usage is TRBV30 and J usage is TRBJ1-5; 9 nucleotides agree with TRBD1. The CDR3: CAWSIQGARGNQPQHF. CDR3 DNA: TGTGCCTGGAGTATACAGGGGGCTAGGGGCAATCAGCCCCAGCATTTT.